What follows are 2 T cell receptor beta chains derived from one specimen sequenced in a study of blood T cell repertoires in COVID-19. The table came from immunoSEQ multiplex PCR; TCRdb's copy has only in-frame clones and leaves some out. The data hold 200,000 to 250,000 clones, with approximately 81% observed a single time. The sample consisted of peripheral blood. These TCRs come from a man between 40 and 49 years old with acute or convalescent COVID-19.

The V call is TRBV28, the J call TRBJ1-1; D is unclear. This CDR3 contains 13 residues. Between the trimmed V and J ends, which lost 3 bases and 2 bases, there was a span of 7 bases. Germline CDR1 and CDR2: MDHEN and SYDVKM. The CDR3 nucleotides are TGTGCCAGCAGTTTGAACCTAAACACTGAAGCTTTCTTT. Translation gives CASSLNLNTEAFF.

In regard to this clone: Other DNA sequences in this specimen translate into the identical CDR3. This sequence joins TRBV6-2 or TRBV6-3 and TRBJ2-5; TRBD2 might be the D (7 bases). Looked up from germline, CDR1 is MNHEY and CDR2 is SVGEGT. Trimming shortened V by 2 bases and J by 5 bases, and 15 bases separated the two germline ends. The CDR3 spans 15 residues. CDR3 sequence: CASSYGGGPRETQYF. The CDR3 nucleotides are TGTGCCAGCAGTTACGGGGGGGGCCCAAGGGAGACCCAGTACTTC.